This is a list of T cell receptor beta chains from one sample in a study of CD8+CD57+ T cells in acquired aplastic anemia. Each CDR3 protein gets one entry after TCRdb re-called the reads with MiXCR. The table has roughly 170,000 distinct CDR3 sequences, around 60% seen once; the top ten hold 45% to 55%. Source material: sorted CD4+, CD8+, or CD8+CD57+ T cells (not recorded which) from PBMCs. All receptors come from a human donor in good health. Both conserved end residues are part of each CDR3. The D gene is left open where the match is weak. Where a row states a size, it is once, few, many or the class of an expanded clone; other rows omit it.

CASSEFRGRTEKLFF | TGTGCCAGCAGTGAATTCAGGGGGCGAACTGAAAAACTGTTTTTT | TRBD1 | TRBJ1-4 | NA | TRBV2
CASSPTGGGGPTDTQYF | TGTGCCAGCAGCCCTACGGGTGGGGGGGGACCCACAGATACGCAGTATTTT | TRBD2 | TRBJ2-3 | many | TRBV7-3
CASSRDRNYEQYF | TGTGCCAGCAGCCGGGACAGAAACTACGAGCAGTACTTC | TRBD1 | TRBJ2-7 | NA | TRBV9
CSVEFGRGAFF | TGCAGCGTTGAATTTGGCAGGGGGGCTTTCTTT | TRBD1 | TRBJ1-1 | NA | TRBV29-1
CASSLLTGRTGELFF | TGCGCCAGCAGCTTATTGACAGGTCGGACCGGGGAGCTGTTTTTT | NA | TRBJ2-2 | NA | TRBV5-1
CASSPAGTGTEAFF | TGTGCCAGCAGCCCTGCGGGGACAGGCACTGAAGCTTTCTTT | TRBD1 | TRBJ1-1 | few | TRBV7-3
CASSTGVSNQPQHF | TGTGCCAGCAGCACAGGGGTTAGCAATCAGCCCCAGCATTTT | TRBD1 | TRBJ1-5 | NA | TRBV2
CASGSGATSEKLFF | TGTGCCAGCGGCAGCGGGGCGACTAGTGAAAAACTGTTTTTT | NA | TRBJ1-4 | NA | TRBV7-9
CATSDRQDRGGGRDQPQHF | TGTGCCACCAGTGACCGCCAGGACAGGGGGGGCGGGAGAGATCAGCCCCAGCATTTT | TRBD1 | TRBJ1-5 | NA | TRBV24-1
CASQEGVNTEAFF | TGCGCCAGCCAAGAGGGGGTGAACACTGAAGCTTTCTTT | NA | TRBJ1-1 | NA | TRBV10-1
CASSPVAWEAFGYTF | TGTGCCAGCAGCCCCGTGGCGTGGGAAGCCTTTGGCTACACCTTC | NA | TRBJ1-2 | many | TRBV7-9
CASSAGRTYEQYF | TGCGCCAGCAGCGCGGGACGGACCTACGAGCAGTACTTC | NA | TRBJ2-7 | many | TRBV5-1
CASSLYQGHGYTF | TGTGCCAGCAGTTTATACCAGGGGCATGGCTACACCTTC | NA | TRBJ1-2 | many | TRBV27
CASSGQGEYNEQFF | TGCGCCAGCAGCGGACAGGGGGAGTACAATGAGCAGTTCTTC | TRBD1 | TRBJ2-1 | NA | TRBV10-2
CASSEAQDYGYTF | TGTGCCAGCAGTGAAGCCCAAGACTATGGCTACACCTTC | NA | TRBJ1-2 | NA | TRBV25-1
CASRGVDTEAFF | TGTGCCAGCAGAGGGGTAGACACTGAAGCTTTCTTT | NA | TRBJ1-1 | few | TRBV12-3/TRBV12-4
CASSPPLGAGYTF | TGCGCCAGCAGCCCCCCCCTAGGGGCTGGCTACACCTTC | NA | TRBJ1-2 | NA | TRBV4-1
CAISDKGNTEAFF | TGTGCCATCAGTGATAAGGGGAACACTGAAGCTTTCTTT | NA | TRBJ1-1 | NA | TRBV10-3
CASRREGLNYGYTF | TGTGCCAGCAGACGGGAGGGGTTAAACTATGGCTACACCTTC | NA | TRBJ1-2 | NA | TRBV12-3/TRBV12-4
CASTLGTGASYEQYF | TGTGCCAGCACCCTCGGGACAGGGGCATCCTACGAGCAGTACTTC | TRBD1 | TRBJ2-7 | NA | TRBV4-2
CATSRSDRGGTEAFF | TGTGCCACCAGCAGATCCGACAGGGGAGGCACTGAAGCTTTCTTT | TRBD1 | TRBJ1-1 | once | TRBV15
CATSVSHLFFGSGTQYF | NA | NA | TRBJ2-5 | once | TRBV6-4
CASSFKQGIRAFF | TGTGCCAGCAGCTTTAAACAGGGAATTAGGGCTTTCTTT | NA | TRBJ1-1 | NA | TRBV5-4
CSARAGMRQFF | TGCAGCGCCCGAGCGGGGATGAGGCAGTTCTTC | TRBD2 | TRBJ2-1 | NA | TRBV29-1
CATNGGDTQYF | TGTGCCACCAACGGGGGAGATACGCAGTATTTT | NA | TRBJ2-3 | NA | TRBV24-1
CASSMSRRGRDYGYTF | TGTGCCAGTAGTATGTCTCGGAGAGGGCGGGACTATGGCTACACCTTC | NA | TRBJ1-2 | NA | TRBV19
CASSEVSGLAGEEDTQYF | TGTGCCAGCAGTGAAGTCTCCGGACTAGCGGGGGAGGAGGATACGCAGTATTTT | TRBD2 | TRBJ2-3 | NA | TRBV25-1
CASSDPRGNSPLHF | TGTGCCAGCAGCGATCCGAGAGGTAATTCACCCCTCCACTTT | NA | TRBJ1-6 | many | TRBV6-2/TRBV6-3
CASRSGLAVQRGDTQYF | TGTGCCAGCAGATCGGGACTAGCGGTCCAACGCGGAGATACGCAGTATTTT | TRBD2 | TRBJ2-3 | many | TRBV2
CASSTLISSYEQYF | TGCGCCAGCAGCACATTAATTTCCTCCTACGAGCAGTACTTC | NA | TRBJ2-7 | NA | TRBV5-1
CASSFGGKETQYF | TGTGCCAGCAGCTTCGGGGGGAAAGAGACCCAGTACTTC | TRBD2 | TRBJ2-5 | NA | TRBV5-1
CANSEELHSTGEQFF | TGCGCCAACAGTGAGGAGCTCCACTCAACGGGTGAGCAGTTCTTC | NA | TRBJ2-1 | NA | TRBV10-2